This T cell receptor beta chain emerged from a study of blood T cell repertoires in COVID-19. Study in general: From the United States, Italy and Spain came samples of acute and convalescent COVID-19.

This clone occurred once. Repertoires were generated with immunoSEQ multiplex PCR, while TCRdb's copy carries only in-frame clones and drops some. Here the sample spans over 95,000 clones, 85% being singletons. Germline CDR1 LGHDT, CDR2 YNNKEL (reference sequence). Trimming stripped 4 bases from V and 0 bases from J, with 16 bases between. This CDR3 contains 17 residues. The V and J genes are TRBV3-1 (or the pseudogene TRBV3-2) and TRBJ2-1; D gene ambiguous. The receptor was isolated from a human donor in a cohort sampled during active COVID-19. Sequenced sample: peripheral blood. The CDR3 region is CASSPQQFSSSYNEQFF. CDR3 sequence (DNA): TGTGCCAGCAGCCCCCAACAGTTCTCGAGCTCCTACAATGAGCAGTTCTTC.